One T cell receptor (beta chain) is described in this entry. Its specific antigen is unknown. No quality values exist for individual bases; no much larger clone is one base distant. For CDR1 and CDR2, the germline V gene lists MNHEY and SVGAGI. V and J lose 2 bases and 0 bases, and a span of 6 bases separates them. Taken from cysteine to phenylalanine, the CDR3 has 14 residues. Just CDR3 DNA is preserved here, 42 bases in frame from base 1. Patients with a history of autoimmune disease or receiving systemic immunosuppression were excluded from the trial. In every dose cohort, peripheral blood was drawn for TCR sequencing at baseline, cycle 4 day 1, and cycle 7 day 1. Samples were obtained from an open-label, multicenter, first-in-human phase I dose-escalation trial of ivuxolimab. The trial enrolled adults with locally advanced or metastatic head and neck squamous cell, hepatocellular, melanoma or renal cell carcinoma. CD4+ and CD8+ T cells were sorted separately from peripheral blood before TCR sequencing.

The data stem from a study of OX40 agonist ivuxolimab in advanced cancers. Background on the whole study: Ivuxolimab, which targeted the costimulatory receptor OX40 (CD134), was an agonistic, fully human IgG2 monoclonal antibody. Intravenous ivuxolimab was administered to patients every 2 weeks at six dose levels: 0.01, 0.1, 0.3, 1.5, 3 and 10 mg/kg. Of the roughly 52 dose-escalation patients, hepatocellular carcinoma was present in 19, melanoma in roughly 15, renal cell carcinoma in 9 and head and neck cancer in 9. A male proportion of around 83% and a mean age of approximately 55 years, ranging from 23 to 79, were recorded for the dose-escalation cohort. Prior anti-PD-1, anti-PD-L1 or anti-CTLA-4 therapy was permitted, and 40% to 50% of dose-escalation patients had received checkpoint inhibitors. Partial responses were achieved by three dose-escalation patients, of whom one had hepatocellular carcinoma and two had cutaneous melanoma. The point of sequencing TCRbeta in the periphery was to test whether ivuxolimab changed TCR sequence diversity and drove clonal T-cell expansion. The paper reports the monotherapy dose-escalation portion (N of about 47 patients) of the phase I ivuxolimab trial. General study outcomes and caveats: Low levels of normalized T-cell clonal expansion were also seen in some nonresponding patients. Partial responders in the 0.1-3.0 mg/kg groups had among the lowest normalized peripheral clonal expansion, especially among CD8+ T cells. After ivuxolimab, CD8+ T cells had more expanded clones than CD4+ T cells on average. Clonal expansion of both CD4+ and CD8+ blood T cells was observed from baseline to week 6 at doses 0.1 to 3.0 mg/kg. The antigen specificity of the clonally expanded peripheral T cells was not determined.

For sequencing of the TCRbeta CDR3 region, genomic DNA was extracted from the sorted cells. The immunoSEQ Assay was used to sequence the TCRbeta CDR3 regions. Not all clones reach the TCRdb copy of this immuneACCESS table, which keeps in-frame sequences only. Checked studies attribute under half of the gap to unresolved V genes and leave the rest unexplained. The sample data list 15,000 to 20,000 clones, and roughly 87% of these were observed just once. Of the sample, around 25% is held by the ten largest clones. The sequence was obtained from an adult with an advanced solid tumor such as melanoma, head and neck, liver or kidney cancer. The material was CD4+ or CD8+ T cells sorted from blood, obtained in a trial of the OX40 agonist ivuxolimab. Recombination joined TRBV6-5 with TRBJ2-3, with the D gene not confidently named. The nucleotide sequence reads TGTGCCAGCAGTTACGGGATAAGCACAGATACGCAGTATTTT. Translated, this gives CASSYGISTDTQYF.